These T cell receptor beta chains were read from a single sample in a study of neurological immune-mediated disorders. TCRdb re-called the 5' RACE reads with MiXCR, one entry per CDR3 protein. The sample has some 41,000 distinct CDR3 sequences, 2.5% seen once. The sequenced sample consisted of PBMCs. All receptors derive from a man aged 30-40 years with multiple sclerosis. The CDR3 runs from the conserved cysteine through the conserved F or W. The D gene is left open where the match is weak. The size field reads once, few, many or a size class.

d_call	clone_size	j_call	v_call	cdr3_aa	cdr3_nt
.	many	TRBJ1-2	TRBV11-1	CASSFGRANYGYTF	TGTGCCAGCAGCTTCGGACGCGCTAACTATGGCTACACCTTC
.	many	TRBJ2-7	TRBV5-1	CASSPNRDSSSYEQYF	TGCGCCAGCAGTCCGAACCGGGACTCTAGCTCCTACGAGCAGTACTTC
.	many	TRBJ2-3	TRBV5-1	CASALGSVGTDTQYF	TGCGCCAGCGCCCTGGGGTCCGTGGGCACAGATACGCAGTATTTT
.	many	TRBJ2-7	TRBV5-1	CASSRQGNPSYEQYF	TGCGCCAGCAGCCGCCAGGGGAATCCATCCTACGAGCAGTACTTC
TRBD2	many	TRBJ2-1	TRBV4-1	CASSQGRAGGYYNEQFF	TGCGCCAGCAGCCAGGGCCGCGCGGGGGGTTACTACAATGAGCAGTTCTTC
.	many	TRBJ1-1	TRBV7-2	CASSSNLMNTEAFF	TGTGCCAGCAGCTCGAATCTGATGAACACTGAAGCTTTCTTT
TRBD1	many	TRBJ2-7	TRBV28	CASSSDRGVYEQYF	TGTGCCAGCAGTTCGGACAGGGGGGTCTACGAGCAGTACTTC
TRBD2	many	TRBJ2-7	TRBV2	CASSKTSGGASEQYF	TGTGCCAGCAGTAAGACTAGCGGGGGGGCGAGCGAGCAGTACTTC
.	many	TRBJ2-3	TRBV7-2	CASSPRRERRTDTQYF	TGTGCCAGCAGCCCGAGAAGGGAACGCCGCACAGATACGCAGTATTTT
.	many	TRBJ2-7	TRBV12-3/TRBV12-4	CASSTGPISYEQYF	TGTGCCAGCAGTACAGGGCCCATCTCCTACGAGCAGTACTTC
.	many	TRBJ2-2	TRBV5-1	CASSTRRNGNTGELFF	TGCGCCAGCAGCACCCGCAGAAACGGGAACACCGGGGAGCTGTTTTTT
.	many	TRBJ2-2	TRBV10-3	CAISDTGAGGELFF	TGTGCCATCAGTGACACGGGGGCCGGCGGGGAGCTGTTTTTT
.	many	TRBJ2-7	TRBV10-1	CASSDLSSYEQYF	TGCGCCAGCAGTGACCTGAGCTCCTACGAGCAGTACTTC
TRBD2	many	TRBJ2-7	TRBV20-1	CSALSGIGYEQYF	TGCAGTGCCCTTAGCGGGATCGGATACGAGCAGTACTTC
.	many	TRBJ2-3	TRBV9	CASSVEGSTDTQYF	TGTGCCAGCAGCGTAGAGGGGAGCACAGATACGCAGTATTTT
.	many	TRBJ2-2	TRBV20-1	CSARDPRGTGELFF	TGCAGTGCTAGAGATCCGCGGGGCACCGGGGAGCTGTTTTTT
.	many	TRBJ2-7	TRBV7-2	CASSPQAGTVTYEQYF	TGTGCCAGCAGCCCTCAGGCAGGGACGGTGACCTACGAGCAGTACTTC
.	many	TRBJ2-3	TRBV12-3/TRBV12-4	CASTPGTSTDTQYF	TGTGCCAGCACTCCCGGGACTAGCACAGATACGCAGTATTTT
.	many	TRBJ1-3	TRBV19	CASTHRSSGNTIYF	TGTGCCAGTACCCACAGAAGCTCTGGAAACACCATATATTTT
.	many	TRBJ2-7	TRBV5-1	CASSPTASSYEQYF	TGCGCCAGCAGCCCTACGGCGAGCTCCTACGAGCAGTACTTC
.	medium-sized	TRBJ2-7	TRBV7-2	CASSAHRDEQYF	TGTGCCAGCAGCGCACACAGAGACGAGCAGTACTTC
.	many	TRBJ2-4	TRBV20-1	CSARVGGQGGNIQYF	TGCAGTGCTAGAGTTGGAGGGCAGGGAGGAAACATTCAGTACTTC
.	many	TRBJ2-5	TRBV4-1	CASSQEGARVTQYF	TGCGCCAGCAGCCAAGAAGGCGCTCGGGTGACCCAGTACTTC
TRBD2	many	TRBJ2-1	TRBV5-8	CASSRLAGVQNNEQFF	TGTGCCAGCAGCCGTTTAGCGGGAGTTCAGAACAATGAGCAGTTCTTC
.	many	TRBJ2-7	TRBV5-1	CASNAYGPNREQYF	TGCGCCAGCAACGCGTACGGGCCCAATCGGGAGCAGTACTTC
.	many	TRBJ1-1	TRBV20-1	CSATGLNTEAFF	TGCAGTGCTACAGGGTTGAACACTGAAGCTTTCTTT
.	many	TRBJ2-1	TRBV20-1	CSARGGSGSNYNEQFF	TGCAGTGCTCGTGGGGGGAGCGGTTCGAATTACAATGAGCAGTTCTTC
.	few	TRBJ2-5	TRBV20-1	CSARPGEFQETQYF	TGCAGTGCTAGACCAGGCGAATTCCAAGAGACCCAGTACTTC
.	many	TRBJ2-5	TRBV5-5	CASSSPDGQETQYF	TGTGCCAGCAGCTCTCCGGACGGGCAAGAGACCCAGTACTTC